This TCR beta chain was obtained from a study of regulatory T cells in long-lasting Graves disease. Combining iRepertoire HTBI primers with Arm-PCR of CDR3 regions, the authors built TCR beta libraries. TCRdb re-analysed the multiplex PCR reads in MiXCR, keeping a single row per CDR3 protein. The profile shows roughly 450,000 distinct CDR3 sequences, less than 25% of them singletons. Trimming took off 5 bases at V and 0 bases at J, with 11 bases between the two ends. Germline CDR1 is SGHTA and CDR2 is FQGTGA. This CDR3 is built from 14 residues. Time point given: persistent/refractory GD, antithyroid drugs over 5 years with positive TRAb. PBMCs were the source of the RNA used for TCR sequencing. This clonotype occurred many times.

The receptor's source is a female donor with Graves disease. The rearrangement joins TRBV7-3 to TRBJ2-7, with TRBD1 as a possible D gene (6 bases). The material sequenced was peripheral blood mononuclear cells (PBMCs), taken when the disease was refractory, from a patient treated with antithyroid drugs. CDR3 sequence (DNA): TGTGCCAGCAGCCCGACAGGTGCCTCCTACGAGCAGTACTTC. Protein: CASSPTGASYEQYF.